Given below is one T cell receptor beta chain in context. The antigen is undetermined. The V and J ends lost 0 bases and 6 bases respectively, with 12 bases between them. Germline CDR1 LNHNV, CDR2 YYDKDF (reference sequence). The CDR3 runs to 15 residues. PCR amplification relied on 60 Vbeta primers (plus 13 Jbeta primers). Generated by immunoSEQ multiplex PCR, the TCRdb table keeps only in-frame clones and is missing some. The sample records approximately 79,000 clones, 78% being singletons. The sample originates from a study of cytomegalovirus exposure and HLA in healthy donors. General study results and limits: The study carried out a later analysis of TCR beta sequences. It associated around 17,000 of them with specific HLA alleles at a false discovery rate of 0.05. In vitro confirmation showed three CMV-associated chains to be CMV antigen specific.

This clonotype was obtained from a male donor in good health and CMV-seropositive. Sequencing used PBMCs. The chain carries TRBV15 and TRBJ1-5; possible D gene TRBD1, 5 bases. CDR3 region: CATSRDRAGLQPQHF. In DNA form, the CDR3 reads TGTGCCACCAGCAGAGATCGGGCAGGGCTTCAGCCCCAGCATTTT.